The rows below give T cell receptor beta chains drawn from one sample of a study of blood T cell repertoires in COVID-19. Generated by immunoSEQ multiplex PCR, the TCRdb table keeps only in-frame clones and is missing some. The table has around 400,000 clones, approximately 87% seen once; the top ten hold about 2.3%. The source material was peripheral blood. The receptors derive from a woman aged 60-70 years with COVID-19, enrolled during active disease. CDR3s include the opening cysteine and the closing phenylalanine or tryptophan. D genes are given only for firm matches.

cdr3_aa cdr3_nt v_call d_call j_call
CASSQDSRTGRTYGYTF TGTGCCAGCAGCCAAGACTCCCGAACAGGGCGTACCTATGGCTACACCTTC TRBV3-1/TRBV3-2 - TRBJ1-2
CAWSEGVGYEQYF TGTGCCTGGAGTGAGGGGGTCGGCTACGAGCAGTACTTC TRBV30 - TRBJ2-7
CASSPGFAGNTEAFF TGTGCCAGCAGCCCAGGATTTGCGGGGAACACTGAAGCTTTCTTT TRBV9 - TRBJ1-1
CASSTPGETYEQYF TGCGCCAGCAGCACACCGGGGGAGACCTACGAGCAGTACTTC TRBV4-1 - TRBJ2-7
CAWSQTGPGNTIYF TGTGCCTGGAGTCAAACAGGGCCTGGAAACACCATATATTTT TRBV30 - TRBJ1-3
CASSQDKQRGEAFF TGTGCCAGCAGCCAAGATAAGCAGCGCGGTGAAGCTTTCTTT TRBV4-2 - TRBJ1-1
CASSLRQGALEQYF TGTGCCAGCAGCTTACGACAGGGGGCGCTCGAGCAGTACTTC TRBV7-8 TRBD1 TRBJ2-7
CASSSQGAGTGELFF TGTGCCAGTAGTTCCCAGGGGGCAGGGACCGGGGAGCTGTTTTTT TRBV19 TRBD1 TRBJ2-2
CASSLEQGSEAFF TGTGCTAGCAGCTTAGAACAGGGTTCTGAAGCTTTCTTT TRBV7-7 - TRBJ1-1
CASSLGPQSTNEKLFF TGTGCCAGCAGCTTGGGCCCCCAGTCAACTAATGAAAAACTGTTTTTT TRBV5-8 - TRBJ1-4
CASSLGQPIYSGNTIYF TGTGCCAGCAGCTTGGGACAGCCGATTTACTCTGGAAACACCATATATTTT TRBV5-5 - TRBJ1-3
CASSPSRDEAFF TGTGCCAGCAGCCCCTCCAGGGATGAAGCTTTCTTT TRBV12-3/TRBV12-4 - TRBJ1-1
CASSLGQGRPDTQYF TGCGCCAGCAGCCTGGGACAGGGGAGACCAGATACGCAGTATTTT TRBV4-1 TRBD1 TRBJ2-3